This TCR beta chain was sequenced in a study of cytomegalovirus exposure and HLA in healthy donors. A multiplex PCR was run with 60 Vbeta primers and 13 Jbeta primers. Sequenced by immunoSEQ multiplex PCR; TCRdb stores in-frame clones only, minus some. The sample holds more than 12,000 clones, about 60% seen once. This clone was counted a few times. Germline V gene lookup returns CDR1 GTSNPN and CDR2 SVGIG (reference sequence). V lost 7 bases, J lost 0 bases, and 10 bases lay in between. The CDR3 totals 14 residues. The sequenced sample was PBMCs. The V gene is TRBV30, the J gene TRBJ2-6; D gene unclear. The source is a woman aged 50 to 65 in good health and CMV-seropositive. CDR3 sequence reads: CASERSSGANVLTF. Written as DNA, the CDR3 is TGTGCCTCCGAGCGAAGCTCTGGGGCCAACGTCCTGACTTTC.